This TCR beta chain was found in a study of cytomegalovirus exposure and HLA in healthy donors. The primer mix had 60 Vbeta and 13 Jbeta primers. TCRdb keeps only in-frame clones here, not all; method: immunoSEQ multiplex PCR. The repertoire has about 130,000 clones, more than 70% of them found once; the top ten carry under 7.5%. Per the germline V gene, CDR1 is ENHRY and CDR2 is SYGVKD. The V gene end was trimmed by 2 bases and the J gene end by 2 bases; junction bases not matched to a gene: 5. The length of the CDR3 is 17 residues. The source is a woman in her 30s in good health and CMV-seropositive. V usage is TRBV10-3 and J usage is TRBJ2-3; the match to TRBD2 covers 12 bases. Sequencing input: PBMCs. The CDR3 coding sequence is TGTGCCATCAGTGAGAGGGGACTAGCGGGTGACACAGATACGCAGTATTTT. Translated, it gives CAISERGLAGDTDTQYF.